The present T cell receptor (beta chain) was sequenced within a study of neurological immune-mediated disorders. For the study at large: Among around 34 multiple sclerosis patients, roughly 31 were relapsing-remitting and 3 were secondary progressive.

The team produced cDNA through 5'RACE using 10-nucleotide random UMIs. Via MiXCR, TCRdb re-called the 5' RACE reads, giving one row per CDR3 protein. The table has roughly 60,000 distinct CDR3 sequences, 4% seen once. In this sample, this clonotype turned up many times. The cells used in sorted libraries, CD4+ or CD8+ T cells, numbered 1 million. The CDR3 loop spans 17 amino acids. V was pared by 1 base and J by 2 bases, with 16 bases between. Germline CDR1 is MNHNY and CDR2 is SVGAGI (reference sequence). The sequence was obtained from a woman aged 40 to 49 with multiple sclerosis. Sequencing was carried out using CD4+ T cells from blood. The chain carries TRBV6-6 and TRBJ2-3, with D unclear. The CDR3 nucleotides are TGTGCCAGCAGTTACTTGTTCGACCGTTCGTTCACAGATACGCAGTATTTT. Its protein product is CASSYLFDRSFTDTQYF.